A single sample is the source of the 9 T cell receptor beta chains below, sequenced in a study of CD8 T cells in ankylosing spondylitis. General study results and limits: Characteristic, it appeared, of ankylosing spondylitis blood was a TCR beta motif of eight highly homologous variants.

These receptors' targets are unknown. TCRdb re-called the 5' RACE reads through MiXCR, storing one row per CDR3 protein. Seen here are hundreds of thousands of distinct CDR3 sequences, about 12% observed once, and the top ten hold 6.8%. Sequencing input: blood, either unsorted or a sorted T cell fraction (not recorded which). The receptors shown here come from a male donor with ankylosing spondylitis.

This clonotype was picked up a small number of times. The chain uses TRBV28 and TRBJ1-5; 8 positions agree with TRBD1. Germline CDR1 reads MDHEN; CDR2 reads SYDVKM. The trim removed 6 bases at V and 2 bases at J, leaving 3 bases unmatched. There are 14 residues in the CDR3. The CDR3 is CASRPGGGNQPQHF. DNA for the CDR3: TGTGCCAGCAGACCAGGGGGCGGCAATCAGCCCCAGCATTTT.

This clonotype has a handful of counts. The chain combines TRBV7-9 with TRBJ1-1; TRBD1 agrees at 11 bases. Germline V lookup: CDR1 SEHNR, CDR2 FQNEAQ (reference sequence). The CDR3 has 16 residues. The V gene end was trimmed by 1 base and the J gene end by 5 bases; junction bases not matched to a gene: 6. CDR3 nucleotides: TGTGCCAGCAGCTTAGGGACAGGGGGCGCAGGGACTGAAGCTTTCTTT. It codes for CASSLGTGGAGTEAFF.

The chain couples TRBV5-1 to TRBJ2-7; 7 nucleotides agree with TRBD2. This CDR3 has 14 residues. The V segment lost 4 bases and the J segment 3 bases; nucleotides outside the gene matches: 7. Germline V gives CDR1 SGHRS, CDR2 YFSETQ. The CDR3 here is CASSPTRTSYEQYF. CDR3 sequence (DNA): TGCGCCAGCAGCCCCACCAGGACTAGCTACGAGCAGTACTTC. The full variable domain, with the rest looked up from reference TRBV5-1 and TRBJ2-7, is KAGVTQTPRYLIKTRGQQVTLSCSPISGHRSVSWYQQTPGQGLQFLFEYFSETQRNKGNFPGRFSGRQFSNSRSEMNVSTLELGDSALYLCASSPTRTSYEQYFGPGTRLTVT.

This chain links TRBV29-1 with TRBJ1-2; D perhaps matches TRBD1 (6 bases). The germline V gene has CDR1 SQVTM and CDR2 ANQGSEA. This CDR3 region has 14 residues. The germline V and J ends were trimmed by 4 bases and 8 bases, with 20 bases remaining between them. CDR3 DNA sequence: TGCAGCGTTGCCGAATGGGGAGGGGGAGACGGCTACACCTTC. The encoded protein is CSVAEWGGGDGYTF.

The genes are TRBV10-3 and TRBJ2-1, with 12 bases matching TRBD2. Germline loops: CDR1 ENHRY, CDR2 SYGVKD. The CDR3 consists of 15 residues. The ends lost 10 bases at V and 4 bases at J; junction bases unmatched: 8. Here the CDR3 DNA reads TGTGCCACCAAGGACCTAGCGGGAGGGTACAATGAGCAGTTCTTC. It encodes CATKDLAGGYNEQFF.

This sequence joins TRBV9 and TRBJ2-3, with a tentative D call TRBD2 (6 bases). Germline V gene lookup returns CDR1 SGDLS and CDR2 YYNGEE. Trimming took off 3 bases at V and 2 bases at J, with 10 bases between the two ends. The CDR3 sequence is 14 residues long. Here the CDR3 DNA reads TGTGCCAGCAGCGGGGACTTGTCCACAGATACGCAGTATTTT. This translates into CASSGDLSTDTQYF.

As DNA, the CDR3 is TGTGCCAGCACCGGACAGGGGGAGGCCTACGAGCAGTACTTC. This codes for CASTGQGEAYEQYF. V usage is TRBV25-1 and J usage is TRBJ2-7, with TRBD1 matching 10 bases. This CDR3 comprises 14 residues. CDR1 MGHDK and CDR2 SYGVNS come from the germline V gene. V lost 7 bases to trimming and J lost 2 bases; unmatched junction nucleotides: 5.

The chain combines TRBV2 with TRBJ2-2; tentatively, D is TRBD1 (6 bases). The CDR3 is made up of 15 amino acids. Between the trimmed V and J ends, which lost 6 bases and 4 bases, there was a span of 15 bases. Per the germline V gene, CDR1 is SNHLY and CDR2 is FYNNEI. The CDR3 is CASSLRDNPTGELFF. The CDR3 DNA sequence: TGTGCCAGCAGCCTCCGGGACAACCCCACCGGGGAGCTGTTTTTT.

This clonotype showed up just a few times. The chain recombines TRBV10-3 with TRBJ2-7; possible D gene TRBD1, 6 bases. Germline V gene sequence: CDR1 ENHRY, CDR2 SYGVKD. Trimming took 3 bases from V and 3 from J, leaving 12 bases between them. The CDR3 consists of 14 residues. This CDR3 is CAISEPGHHYEQYF. The DNA for the CDR3 is TGTGCCATCAGTGAACCGGGACACCACTACGAGCAGTACTTC.